This entry lists 27 T cell receptor beta chains sequenced from one sample in a study of beta chain features in type 1 diabetes (dated by TCRdb to about 2018). The library was generated by the immunoSEQ multiplex PCR assay. The entire isolated RNA was reverse transcribed using the High Capacity cDNA Reverse Transcription Kit, and thus expressed TCRB transcripts were sequenced. What TCRdb holds here is the immuneACCESS table cut down to in-frame rearrangements. Part of the clones is not present; checked against another copy, under half of the missing clones reflect an unresolved V gene, and the others are unexplained. Within this sample are 900,000 or so clones, with roughly 17% of them counted one time only. The leading ten clones occupy 0.02% to 0.03% of the sample. The specimen was naive CD4+ T cells from blood. Read against the paper, the sample's cell subset or site label means: true naive CD4+ T cells. Every receptor here comes from a woman under 30 in good health.

The chain combines TRBV9 with TRBJ2-7; D unclear. Per the germline V gene, CDR1 is SGDLS and CDR2 is YYNGEE. Trimming cost V 4 bases and J 0 bases, with 8 bases left between them. CDR3 length: 13 amino acids. The CDR3 DNA sequence: TGTGCCAGCAGCCCGAGGAGCTCCTACGAGCAGTACTTC. It specifies CASSPRSSYEQYF.

This clone was seen a few times. The chain employs TRBV11-2 and TRBJ2-3; D is perhaps TRBD1 (5 bases). The CDR3 spans 14 residues. From germline, CDR1 is SGHAT and CDR2 FQNNGV. The V end was cut by 4 bases, the J end by 2 bases, with 10 bases between. The CDR3 region is CASSSDRITDTQYF. In nucleotides, the CDR3 is TGTGCCAGCAGCTCCGACAGAATCACAGATACGCAGTATTTT.

This clone was picked up a small number of times. V gene TRBV18 combines with J gene TRBJ1-5; 8 positions agree with TRBD1. Per the germline V gene, CDR1 is KGHSH and CDR2 is LQKENI. The CDR3 extends over 16 amino acids. The V segment lost 4 bases and the J segment 4 bases; nucleotides outside the gene matches: 9. In DNA form, the CDR3 reads TGTGCCAGCTCACGGAAGGGACAGGCGCTAAATCAGCCCCAGCATTTT. This sequence encodes CASSRKGQALNQPQHF. The full variable domain, rest sourced from reference TRBV18 and TRBJ1-5, is NAGVMQNPRHLVRRRGQEARLRCSPMKGHSHVYWYRQLPEEGLKFMVYLQKENIIDESGMPKERFSAEFPKEGPSILRIQQVVRGDSAAYFCASSRKGQALNQPQHFGDGTRLSIL.

This clone was detected a few times. The chain combines TRBV19 with TRBJ2-3, with TRBD2 matching over 7 bases. The germline V gene has CDR1 LNHDA and CDR2 SQIVND (reference sequence). The J segment lost 3 bases and the V segment lost 10 bases, leaving 7 bases of the junction unmatched. The CDR3 contains 13 residues. This chain's CDR3 is CATLPSGTDTQYF. CDR3 nucleotide sequence: TGTGCCACCCTCCCTAGCGGTACAGATACGCAGTATTTT.

This sequence joins TRBV25-1 and TRBJ1-2, with D possibly being TRBD1 (5 bases). CDR3 length: 14 amino acids. Germline CDR1 MGHDK, CDR2 SYGVNS. V lost 6 bases and J lost 3, with 14 bases in between. CDR3 sequence reads: CASRKRDADYGYTF. The CDR3 DNA is TGTGCCAGCAGGAAACGGGACGCCGACTATGGCTACACCTTC.

The gene calls are TRBV4-3 and TRBJ1-4; TRBD1 aligns across 7 bases. Germline CDR1 reads LGHNA; CDR2 reads YSLEER. J gave up 0 bases and V 4 bases, and 5 bases lay outside the gene matches. There are 16 residues in the CDR3. CDR3 region: CASSPKGQPTNEKLFF. CDR3 DNA sequence: TGCGCCAGCAGCCCGAAGGGACAGCCAACTAATGAAAAACTGTTTTTT.

This clone was seen more than once but under ten times. The J gene is TRBJ2-7, the V gene TRBV7-2; TRBD2 might be the D (6 bases). Germline CDR1 SGHTA, CDR2 FQGNSA. V lost 3 bases and J lost 4, with 13 bases in between. The CDR3 covers 14 residues. The CDR3 nucleotides are TGTGCCAGCAGCTTGGGGGGACCAGCTTACGAGCAGTACTTC. It specifies CASSLGGPAYEQYF. Full variable domain (remainder filled in from reference TRBV7-2 and TRBJ2-7): GAGVSQSPSNKVTEKGKDVELRCDPISGHTALYWYRQSLGQGLEFLIYFQGNSAPDKSGLPSDRFSAERTGGSVSTLTIQRTQQEDSAVYLCASSLGGPAYEQYFGPGTRLTVT.

The rearrangement joins TRBV6-6 to TRBJ2-3; the match to TRBD2 covers 12 bases. Unmatched junction bases numbered 2, after V lost 3 bases and J lost 1 base. This CDR3 is built from 16 residues. CDR1 and CDR2 (germline): MNHNY, SVGAGI (reference sequence). CDR3 in amino acids: CASSYGLAGRTDTQYF. The CDR3 DNA reads as TGTGCCAGCAGTTATGGACTAGCGGGACGCACAGATACGCAGTATTTT.

This clone was seen ten or more times. V usage is TRBV10-3 and J usage is TRBJ2-7, with D maybe TRBD1 (7 bases). The V gene's germline CDR1 is ENHRY and CDR2 SYGVKD. Trimming took 10 bases from V and 4 from J, leaving 14 bases between them. The CDR3 totals 12 residues. This CDR3 is CATGGTGYEQYF. The DNA for the CDR3 is TGTGCCACAGGGGGGACGGGATACGAGCAGTACTTC.

Only a few counts were recorded for this clone. This chain joins TRBV5-8 and TRBJ2-2; 13 bases map to TRBD2. The CDR3 runs 17 residues. With V trimmed by 3 bases and J by 8 bases, 10 bases remained unmatched. CDR1 and CDR2 (germline): SGHTS, YDEGEE. CDR3 bases: TGTGCCAGCAGCTGGTCCTGGACTAGCGGGAGTTGGGGGGAGCTGTTTTTT. Its protein product is CASSWSWTSGSWGELFF.

The chain couples TRBV9 to TRBJ2-3; 8 bases align to TRBD2. Trimming cost V 2 bases and J 4 bases; bases outside gene matches: 6. Germline V gene data show CDR1 as SGDLS and CDR2 as YYNGEE. This CDR3 has 15 amino acids. The CDR3 DNA reads TGTGCCAGCAGCGTGCGGCGGGAGGTGCCAGATACGCAGTATTTT. This codes for CASSVRREVPDTQYF.

The chain recombines TRBV18 with TRBJ2-1; D unclear. Germline V lookup: CDR1 KGHSH, CDR2 LQKENI. The CDR3 length is 15 residues. V was cut by 1 base and J by 4 bases, with 11 bases left in between. CDR3 protein: CASSPQAGVYNEQFF. The CDR3 DNA follows: TGTGCCAGCTCACCACAGGCAGGAGTTTACAATGAGCAGTTCTTC. Based on the CDR3 plus reference TRBV18 and TRBJ2-1, the full variable domain is NAGVMQNPRHLVRRRGQEARLRCSPMKGHSHVYWYRQLPEEGLKFMVYLQKENIIDESGMPKERFSAEFPKEGPSILRIQQVVRGDSAAYFCASSPQAGVYNEQFFGPGTRLTVL.

This clone came up a few times. The chain has TRBV5-6 and TRBJ2-2, with D possibly being TRBD1 (6 bases). V was cut by 1 base and J by 8 bases, with 18 bases left in between. The germline CDR1 and CDR2 sequences are SGHDT and YYEEEE. The CDR3 has 16 amino acids. CDR3 in DNA: TGTGCCAGCAGCTTGCTTCGGGACAAGATGGTGGGGGAGCTGTTTTTT. It yields the protein CASSLLRDKMVGELFF. Filled out from reference TRBV5-6 and TRBJ2-2, the complete variable domain reads DAGVTQSPTHLIKTRGQQVTLRCSPKSGHDTVSWYQQALGQGPQFIFQYYEEEERQRGNFPDRFSGHQFPNYSSELNVNALLLGDSALYLCASSLLRDKMVGELFFGEGSRLTVL.

V is TRBV18 and J is TRBJ1-1, with 9 positions matching TRBD1. Germline values: CDR1 KGHSH, CDR2 LQKENI. The CDR3 is 15 residues long. J was trimmed by 0 bases and V by 5 bases; bases with no gene match: 4. CDR3 amino acids: CASSSTGGMNTEAFF. The CDR3 region has the DNA TGTGCCAGCTCATCAACAGGGGGCATGAACACTGAAGCTTTCTTT.

The rearrangement joins TRBV7-8 to TRBJ2-7; 9 positions match TRBD1. Trimming took 5 bases from V and 5 from J; bases not matched to a gene: 10. Per germline, CDR1 SGHVS and CDR2 FQNEAQ. The CDR3 contains 15 residues. CDR3 in amino acids: CASSLKRDRVHEQYF. As DNA, the CDR3 is TGTGCCAGCAGCCTCAAGAGGGACAGGGTCCACGAGCAGTACTTC.

This clone was counted a few times. Other DNA sequences within the sample encode an identical CDR3. V usage is TRBV29-1 and J usage is TRBJ1-2, with 7 bases lining up with TRBD1. The CDR3 consists of 13 residues. CDR1 and CDR2 from the germline V gene are SQVTM and ANQGSEA. The V segment lost 4 bases and the J segment 0 bases; nucleotides outside the gene matches: 2. The CDR3 sequence: CSVAQGANYGYTF. In nucleotides, the CDR3 is TGCAGCGTTGCTCAGGGGGCTAACTATGGCTACACCTTC.

This clone was observed a handful of times. The V call is TRBV15, the J call TRBJ1-1; D perhaps matches TRBD1 (5 bases). The V end lost 0 bases, the J end lost 1 base, and 6 bases lay between the germline ends. The CDR3 totals 14 residues. Germline CDR1 LNHNV, CDR2 YYDKDF (reference sequence). The CDR3 nucleotides read TGTGCCACCAGCAGAGACCAGGGGAACACTGAAGCTTTCTTT. As protein: CATSRDQGNTEAFF.

This chain links TRBV19 with TRBJ1-1, with a possible D match to TRBD1 (5 bases). Trimming cost V 3 bases and J 1 base, with 9 bases left between them. In germline, CDR1 is LNHDA, CDR2 SQIVND (reference sequence). The CDR3 extends over 14 amino acids. The CDR3 DNA is TGTGCCAGTAGTATGGGGCAGCAGAACACTGAAGCTTTCTTT. This codes for CASSMGQQNTEAFF.

This chain connects TRBV29-1 to TRBJ1-2; D call uncertain. CDR3 size: 14 residues. V was clipped by 4 bases and J by 4 bases, with 16 bases between them. Germline loops: CDR1 SQVTM, CDR2 ANQGSEA. This chain's CDR3 is CSVVAGSVSYGYTF. CDR3 in DNA: TGCAGCGTTGTAGCAGGCTCAGTCTCCTATGGCTACACCTTC. Complete variable domain (other parts from reference TRBV29-1 and TRBJ1-2): SAVISQKPSRDICQRGTSLTIQCQVDSQVTMMFWYRQQPGQSLTLIATANQGSEATYESGFVIDKFPISRPNLTFSTLTVSNMSPEDSSIYLCSVVAGSVSYGYTFGSGTRLTVV.

V usage is TRBV11-1 and J usage is TRBJ2-7, with D maybe TRBD2 (7 bases). The CDR3 extends over 13 amino acids. V was pared by 3 bases and J by 7 bases, with 13 bases between. Germline lookup yields CDR1 SGHAT and CDR2 FQDESV (reference sequence). The CDR3 reads CASSFGGRWEQYF. Here the CDR3 DNA reads TGTGCCAGCAGCTTCGGGGGGCGCTGGGAGCAGTACTTC.

This clone turned up a few times. The V call is TRBV15, the J call TRBJ2-1, with D possibly being TRBD1 or TRBD2 (5 bases each). This CDR3 is 15 amino acids long. The V end was cut by 5 bases, the J end by 9 bases, with 20 bases between. Germline CDR1 LNHNV, CDR2 YYDKDF (reference sequence). CDR3 loop: CATSAVGTGGVEQFF. Written as DNA, the CDR3 is TGTGCCACCAGCGCCGTCGGGACCGGAGGCGTTGAGCAGTTCTTC.

This clone was seen only a few times. V and J are TRBV19 and TRBJ2-1; TRBD2 agrees at 10 bases. Germline V gene data show CDR1 as LNHDA and CDR2 as SQIVND (reference sequence). CDR3 length: 14 amino acids. J gave up 4 bases and V 8 bases, and 5 bases lay outside the gene matches. The CDR3 loop reads CASLRTSGYNEQFF. The CDR3 DNA is TGTGCCAGTCTAAGGACTAGCGGTTACAATGAGCAGTTCTTC.

This clone has just a few counts. The CDR3 sequence: CASSQESDPYEQYF. The CDR3 bases are TGTGCCAGCAGCCAAGAGTCTGATCCCTACGAGCAGTACTTC. The chain has TRBV4-2 and TRBJ2-7; D uncertain. From germline, CDR1 is LGHNA and CDR2 YNFKEQ. Trimming removed 0 bases at V and 2 bases at J, with 8 bases between. The CDR3 spans 14 residues.

The J gene is TRBJ1-3, the V gene TRBV6-5; the D is unclear. V was shortened by 0 bases and J by 0 bases, with 6 bases between the two germline ends. The CDR3 is 15 amino acids. Per the germline V gene, CDR1 is MNHEY and CDR2 is SVGAGI. In nucleotides, the CDR3 is TGTGCCAGCAGTTACTCTCTCTTCTCTGGAAACACCATATATTTT. Its protein is CASSYSLFSGNTIYF.

The chain carries TRBV15 and TRBJ1-3; no definite D call. The CDR3 runs 15 residues. Germline V gives CDR1 LNHNV, CDR2 YYDKDF (reference sequence). The V gene lost 0 bases and the J gene lost 1 base, with 7 bases spanning the gap. The CDR3 DNA sequence: TGTGCCACCAGCAGAGATACGTTGTCTGGAAACACCATATATTTT. This codes for CATSRDTLSGNTIYF.

The chain links TRBV5-1 to TRBJ2-7; D ambiguous. The CDR3 contains 15 residues. V was trimmed by 2 bases and J by 3 bases, leaving 15 bases between them. Germline CDR1 is SGHRS and CDR2 is YFSETQ. The CDR3 bases are TGCGCCAGCAGCTTCTACCCCGGGCCAGACTACGAGCAGTACTTC. Its translation is CASSFYPGPDYEQYF.

This clone was seen a handful of times. The chain recombines TRBV5-4 with TRBJ2-3; D is undetermined. V lost 4 bases, J lost 2 bases, and 8 bases lay in between. This CDR3 region has 13 residues. Germline CDR1 SGHNT, CDR2 YYREEE (reference sequence). CDR3 nucleotide sequence: TGTGCCAGCAGCGCCCCGTACACAGATACGCAGTATTTT. It yields the protein CASSAPYTDTQYF.